The 15 T cell receptor beta chains in this list originate from one sample, sequenced in a study of identical twins. One entry per CDR3 protein, called by TCRdb with MiXCR from the 5' RACE reads. The sample shows approximately 260,000 distinct CDR3 sequences, around 8.3% of them seen only once. The sample also formed part of further work on yellow fever vaccine responses in identical twins.

The sequenced sample was CD8+ T cells sorted from blood. Receptors originate from a woman between 18 and 30 years old in good health.

In this sample, this clonotype turned up a few times. This chain uses TRBV14 with TRBJ1-6, with 8 bases fitting TRBD1. Germline trimming cut 6 bases from V and 4 bases from J; bases unmatched to any gene: 8. The germline V gene encodes CDR1 SGHDN and CDR2 FVKESK. The CDR3 covers 16 residues. Here the CDR3 reads CASRTTGDRYNSPLHF. The CDR3 DNA is TGTGCCAGCAGGACGACAGGGGACAGATATAATTCACCCCTCCACTTT.

CDR3: CASSVVVISSYNEQFF. The CDR3 region has the DNA TGTGCCAGCAGCGTGGTGGTGATAAGCTCCTACAATGAGCAGTTCTTC. The chain employs TRBV28 and TRBJ2-1; D is undetermined. CDR3 length: 16 amino acids. Germline values: CDR1 MDHEN, CDR2 SYDVKM. V was shortened by 6 bases and J by 0 bases, with 15 bases between the two germline ends. Drawing the rest from reference TRBV28 and TRBJ2-1, the complete variable domain is DVKVTQSSRYLVKRTGEKVFLECVQDMDHENMFWYRQDPGLGLRLIYFSYDVKMKEKGDIPEGYSVSREKKERFSLILESASTNQTSMYLCASSVVVISSYNEQFFGPGTRLTVL.

This clonotype was observed a few times. The genes are TRBV2 and TRBJ2-2, with 11 nucleotides matching TRBD2. This CDR3 contains 17 residues. Germline-derived CDR1 and CDR2 are SNHLY and FYNNEI. The V segment lost 4 bases and the J segment 5 bases; nucleotides outside the gene matches: 9. The CDR3 DNA follows: TGTGCCAGCAGTGGAAGACTAGCGGGGACTTTAACCGGGGAGCTGTTTTTT. Its protein product is CASSGRLAGTLTGELFF.

The chain has TRBV6-6 and TRBJ2-7, with 10 positions matching TRBD2. V shed 2 bases and J 13 bases; nucleotides not matched to a gene: 8. This CDR3 spans 13 amino acids. Germline CDR1 and CDR2: MNHNY and SVGAGI (reference sequence). This CDR3 reads CASSYEAGGHEYF. DNA of the CDR3: TGTGCCAGCAGTTACGAAGCGGGAGGGCACGAATACTTC.

There are a few counts of this clonotype. The chain combines TRBV4-1 with TRBJ2-3, with a weak D call TRBD2 (5 bases). The V end was cut by 1 base, the J end by 6 bases, with 17 bases between. Germline loops: CDR1 MGHRA, CDR2 YSYEKL. The CDR3 spans 16 residues. CDR3 nucleotide sequence: TGCGCCAGCAGCCAAGTTTTGACTGGACTCATTGATACGCAGTATTTT. Protein: CASSQVLTGLIDTQYF.

This chain connects TRBV13 to TRBJ2-5; the D is unclear. The CDR3 has 12 amino acids. The germline CDR1 and CDR2 sequences are PRHDT and FYEKMQ (reference sequence). Trimming shortened V by 5 bases and J by 5 bases, and 9 bases separated the two germline ends. DNA of the CDR3: TGTGCCAGCAGCGAGACGGGTGAGACCCAGTACTTC. Its protein product is CASSETGETQYF.

CDR3 sequence reads: CASSGISWTGDNEKLFF. The CDR3 DNA follows: TGTGCCAGCAGCGGAATCTCTTGGACAGGGGATAATGAAAAACTGTTTTTT. This chain joins TRBV21-1 and TRBJ1-4; TRBD1 reflects the table's D call only, with no check against the DNA. TRBV21-1 is termed a pseudogene. This CDR3 is 17 amino acids long.

The rearrangement uses TRBV27 and TRBJ2-7, with 9 positions matching TRBD1. Germline CDR1 is MNHEY and CDR2 is SMNVEV (reference sequence). This CDR3 has 13 amino acids. V gave up 6 bases and J gave up 4 bases; unmatched junction bases: 4. DNA of the CDR3: TGTGCCAGCAGATTGGGACAGGGATACGAGCAGTACTTC. Protein product: CASRLGQGYEQYF.

At least ten counts were recorded for this clonotype. This chain joins TRBV27 and TRBJ1-2; the D gene is possibly TRBD1 (5 bases). Trimming took 8 bases from V and 4 from J, leaving 14 bases between them. The CDR3 sequence is 13 residues long. The V gene's germline CDR1 is MNHEY and CDR2 SMNVEV (reference sequence). The CDR3 reads CASRGSALYGYTF. CDR3 sequence (DNA): TGTGCCAGCCGGGGCTCCGCTCTCTATGGCTACACCTTC.

This clonotype has a handful of counts. This chain links TRBV27 with TRBJ1-2; no firm D call. This CDR3 contains 15 residues. The V and J ends lost 11 bases and 1 base respectively, with 20 bases between them. Germline loops: CDR1 MNHEY, CDR2 SMNVEV (reference sequence). Here the CDR3 reads CAELGGKDGNYGYTF. The CDR3, as DNA: TGTGCCGAGCTGGGTGGCAAGGACGGTAACTATGGCTACACCTTC.

The gene calls are TRBV28 and TRBJ2-1; the D gene could be TRBD1 or TRBD2 (5 bases each). Germline lookup yields CDR1 MDHEN and CDR2 SYDVKM. The CDR3 sequence is 17 residues long. V was cut by 6 bases and J by 0 bases, with 18 bases left in between. The CDR3 spells CASRQPSGTGSYNEQFF. CDR3 bases: TGTGCCAGCAGACAGCCCTCCGGGACGGGCTCCTACAATGAGCAGTTCTTC.

The chain is built from TRBV11-2 and TRBJ2-1, with a tentative D call TRBD2 (6 bases). This CDR3 spans 15 amino acids. CDR1 is SGHAT, CDR2 FQNNGV, per germline. V lost 2 bases and J 7 bases, leaving 15 bases between the germline ends. CDR3 amino acids: CASSLSTSSVNEQFF. CDR3 sequence (DNA): TGTGCCAGCAGCTTATCCACTAGCAGTGTGAATGAGCAGTTCTTC.

This clonotype was counted many times. The chain uses TRBV5-1 and TRBJ2-7; a weak D match, TRBD1 (5 bases). Trimming shortened V by 3 bases and J by 0 bases, and 13 bases separated the two germline ends. This CDR3 spans 15 amino acids. Germline V gene lookup returns CDR1 SGHRS and CDR2 YFSETQ. Here the CDR3 reads CASSWQQAFSYEQYF. CDR3 in DNA: TGCGCCAGCAGCTGGCAACAGGCGTTCTCCTACGAGCAGTACTTC.

This clonotype occurred many times. The chain employs TRBV10-3 and TRBJ1-2, with D unclear. The CDR3 is 12 amino acids. Germline-derived CDR1 and CDR2 are ENHRY and SYGVKD. The V end lost 8 bases, the J end lost 0 bases, and 7 bases lay between the germline ends. The CDR3 nucleotides are TGTGCCATCGGGAGGGCTAACTATGGCTACACCTTC. This sequence encodes CAIGRANYGYTF.

This clonotype has ten or more counts. The rearrangement joins TRBV20-1 to TRBJ2-7; the D gene is possibly TRBD2 (7 bases). Per germline, CDR1 DFQATT and CDR2 SNEGSKA (reference sequence). Trimming stripped 2 bases from V and 0 bases from J, with 17 bases between. This CDR3 spans 16 amino acids. The CDR3, as DNA: TGCAGTGCTAGAAGCGGGGACAATCGATTCTCCTACGAGCAGTACTTC. Its protein is CSARSGDNRFSYEQYF.